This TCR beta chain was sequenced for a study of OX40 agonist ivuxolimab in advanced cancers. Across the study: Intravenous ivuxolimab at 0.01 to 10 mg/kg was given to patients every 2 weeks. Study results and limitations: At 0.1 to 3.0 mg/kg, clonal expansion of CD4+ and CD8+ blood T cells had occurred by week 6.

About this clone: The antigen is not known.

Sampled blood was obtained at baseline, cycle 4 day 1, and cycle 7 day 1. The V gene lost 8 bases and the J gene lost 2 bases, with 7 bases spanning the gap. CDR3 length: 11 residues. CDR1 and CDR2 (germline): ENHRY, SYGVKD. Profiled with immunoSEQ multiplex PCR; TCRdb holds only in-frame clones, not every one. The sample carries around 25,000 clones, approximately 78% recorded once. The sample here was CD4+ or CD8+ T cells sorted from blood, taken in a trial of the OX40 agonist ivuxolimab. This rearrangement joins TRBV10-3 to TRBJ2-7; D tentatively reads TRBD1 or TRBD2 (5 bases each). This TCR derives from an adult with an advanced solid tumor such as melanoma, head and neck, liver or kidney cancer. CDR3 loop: CAIGTAYEQYF. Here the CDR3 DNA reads TGTGCCATCGGGACCGCCTACGAGCAGTACTTC.